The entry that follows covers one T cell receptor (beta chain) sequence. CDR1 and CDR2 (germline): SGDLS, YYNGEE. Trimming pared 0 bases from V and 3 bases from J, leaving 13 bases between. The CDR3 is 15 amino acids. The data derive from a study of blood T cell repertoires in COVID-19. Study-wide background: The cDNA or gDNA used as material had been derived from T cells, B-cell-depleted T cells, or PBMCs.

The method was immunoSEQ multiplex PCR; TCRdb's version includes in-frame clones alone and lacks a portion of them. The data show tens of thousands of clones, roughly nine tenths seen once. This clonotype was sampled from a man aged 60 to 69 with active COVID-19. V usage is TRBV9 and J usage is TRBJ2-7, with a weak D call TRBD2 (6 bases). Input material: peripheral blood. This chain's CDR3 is CASSVGVISGYEQYF. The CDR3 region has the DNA TGTGCCAGCAGCGTAGGAGTTATTAGCGGCTACGAGCAGTACTTC.